These 9 T cell receptor beta chains share one sample of origin, sequenced in a study of blood T cell repertoires in COVID-19. Sequencing used immunoSEQ multiplex PCR; TCRdb keeps in-frame clones, though not all of them. The sample includes 120,000 or so clones, just under 85% of them seen just once. The specimen sequenced was peripheral blood. The receptors originated from a woman aged 45-65 years with acute or convalescent COVID-19.

The chain uses TRBV6-2 or TRBV6-3 and TRBJ1-6, with TRBD1 identical over 8 bases. V dropped 2 bases and J dropped 10; count of bases not matched to a gene: 4. The CDR3 length is 14 residues. CDR1 is MNHEY and CDR2 is SVGEGT in the germline V gene. The CDR3 bases are TGTGCCAGCAGTTACGGACAGGGAGGCTCACCCCTCCACTTT. Protein: CASSYGQGGSPLHF.

Points on this clone: One junction end does not reproduce the germline sequence, and a read error may be involved. V gene TRBV14 combines with J gene TRBJ1-1; 8 bases align to TRBD1. This CDR3 has 16 amino acids. Germline V gene sequence: CDR1 SGHDN, CDR2 FVKESK. The CDR3 protein is CASSQGTGGEATEAFF. As DNA, the CDR3 is TGTGCCAGCAGTCAAGGTACAGGGGGAGAAGCCACTGAAGCTTTCTTT.

A single count supports this clone. This chain connects TRBV7-3 to TRBJ2-1, with 7 bases that match TRBD1. Germline CDR1 reads SGHTA; CDR2 reads FQGTGA. The CDR3 length is 15 residues. Losses at the gene ends were 5 bases for V and 5 bases for J; bases not matched to a gene: 9. CDR3 residues: CASSPTGTLDNEQFF. For the CDR3, the DNA is TGTGCCAGCAGCCCGACAGGGACCCTAGACAATGAGCAGTTCTTC.

This clone was seen only once. The V gene is TRBV6-5, the J gene TRBJ1-2; the match to TRBD1 covers 10 bases. The J segment lost 4 bases and the V segment lost 2 bases, leaving 1 base of the junction unmatched. The CDR3 loop spans 14 amino acids. CDR1 and CDR2 from the germline V gene are MNHEY and SVGAGI. The CDR3 bases are TGTGCCAGCAGTTACGGACAGGGGGGCTATGGCTACACCTTC. This encodes CASSYGQGGYGYTF.

CDR3 sequence: CASSSGLGYEKLFF. The DNA of the CDR3 is TGTGCCAGCAGCTCGGGTCTAGGATATGAAAAACTGTTTTTT. This chain uses TRBV7-9 with TRBJ1-4, with no clear D. The germline V gene encodes CDR1 SEHNR and CDR2 FQNEAQ (reference sequence). The CDR3 sequence is 14 residues long. Trimming cost V 4 bases and J 6 bases, with 12 bases left between them.

This chain uses TRBV5-4 with TRBJ2-3, with 8 bases aligning to TRBD2. The germline V gene encodes CDR1 SGHNT and CDR2 YYREEE (reference sequence). CDR3 length equals 15 residues. Trimming at V came to 4 bases and at J to 5 bases, leaving 9 bases not matched to a gene. CDR3 bases: TGTGCCAGCAGCCTCGGGGGGGCTATAGTAGATACGCAGTATTTT. Protein sequence: CASSLGGAIVDTQYF.

This chain uses TRBV7-9 with TRBJ1-6; a weak D match, TRBD1 (6 bases). This CDR3 is 14 amino acids long. With 5 bases removed from V and 5 bases from J, the gap between germline ends came to 10 bases. Germline V gives CDR1 SEHNR, CDR2 FQNEAQ (reference sequence). The CDR3 protein is CASSREGDNSPLHF. CDR3 nucleotides: TGTGCCAGCAGCCGAGAGGGGGATAATTCACCCCTCCACTTT.

CDR3 protein: CASSNGRGYTF. CDR3 bases: TGTGCCAGCAGCAATGGTCGGGGCTACACCTTC. The chain links TRBV21-1 to TRBJ1-2. TRBV21-1 is annotated as a pseudogene. This CDR3 has 11 amino acids.

V usage is TRBV19 and J usage is TRBJ2-7; TRBD2 matches 8 bases. The germline CDR1 and CDR2 sequences are LNHDA and SQIVND (reference sequence). V trimming: 7 bases; J trimming: 3 bases; junction bases outside the gene matches: 8. This CDR3 is built from 14 residues. This chain's CDR3 is CASTGGNGIYEQYF. The CDR3 DNA follows: TGTGCCAGTACGGGGGGGAACGGTATCTACGAGCAGTACTTC.